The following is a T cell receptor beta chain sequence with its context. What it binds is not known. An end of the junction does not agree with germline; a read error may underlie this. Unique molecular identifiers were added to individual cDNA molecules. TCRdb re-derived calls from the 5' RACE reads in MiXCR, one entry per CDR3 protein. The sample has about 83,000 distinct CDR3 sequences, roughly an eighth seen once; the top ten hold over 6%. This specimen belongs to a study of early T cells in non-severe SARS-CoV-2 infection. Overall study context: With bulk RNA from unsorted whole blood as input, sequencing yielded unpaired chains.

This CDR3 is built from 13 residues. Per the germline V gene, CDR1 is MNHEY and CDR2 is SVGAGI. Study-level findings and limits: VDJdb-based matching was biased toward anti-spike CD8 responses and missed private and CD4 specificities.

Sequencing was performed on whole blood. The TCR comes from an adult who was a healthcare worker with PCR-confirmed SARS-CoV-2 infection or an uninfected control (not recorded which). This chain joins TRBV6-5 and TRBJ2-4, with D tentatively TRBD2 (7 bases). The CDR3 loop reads CGVGGRNGNIQYF. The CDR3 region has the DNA TGCGGGGTCGGGGGGCGGAATGGAAACATTCAGTACTTC.